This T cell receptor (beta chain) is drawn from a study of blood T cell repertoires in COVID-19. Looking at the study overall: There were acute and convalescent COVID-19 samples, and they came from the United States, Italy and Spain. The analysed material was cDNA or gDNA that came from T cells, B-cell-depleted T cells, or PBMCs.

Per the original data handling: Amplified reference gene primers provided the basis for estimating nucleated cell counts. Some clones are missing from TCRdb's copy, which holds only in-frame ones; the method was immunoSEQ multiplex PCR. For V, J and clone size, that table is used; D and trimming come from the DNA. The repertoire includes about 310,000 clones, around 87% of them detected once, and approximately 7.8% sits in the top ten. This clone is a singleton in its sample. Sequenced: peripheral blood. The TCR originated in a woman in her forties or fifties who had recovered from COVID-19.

CDR3 bases: TGTGCCAGCAGCCAAGTGGCGGGAGTTACGCAGTATTTT. It yields the protein CASSQVAGVTQYF. The chain recombines TRBV14 with TRBJ2-3, with 7 positions matching TRBD2. V shed 1 base, J shed 8 bases, and the junction held 3 bases outside the gene matches. Germline assignment: CDR1 SGHDN and CDR2 FVKESK. The CDR3 is 13 amino acids.